Listed below are T cell receptor beta chains from one sample, sequenced in a study of blood T cell repertoires in COVID-19. Profiling relied on immunoSEQ multiplex PCR, and the TCRdb table lists in-frame clones only, not all of them. The repertoire holds approximately 230,000 clones, with about nine tenths as singletons. Sample: peripheral blood. These receptors all stem from a woman aged 25-40 years with COVID-19, enrolled during active disease. Each CDR3 is given without its conserved first and last residue. Each record gives: V gene, J gene, D gene, CDR3 protein. A D gene is named only where the DNA matches it firmly.

TRBV9	TRBJ1-1	-	ASSVTVEDTEAF
TRBV6-2/TRBV6-3	TRBJ1-2	-	ASSYQDSNYGYT
TRBV19	TRBJ2-7	TRBD1	ASSSHPRSRQGEAQY
TRBV5-4	TRBJ2-5	-	ASSDGGLGQETQY
TRBV28	TRBJ1-5	TRBD1	ASSEQGLLQPQH
TRBV11-3	TRBJ1-6	-	ASGGRNSPLH
TRBV10-3	TRBJ2-1	-	AAMASEGNEQF
TRBV16	TRBJ2-1	-	ASSHFQSAGSYNEQF
TRBV2	TRBJ1-1	-	ASRTDSGGTEAF
TRBV2	TRBJ2-5	-	ASSVVVGDSRRETQY
TRBV19	TRBJ1-5	-	ASIGGLRSNQPQH
TRBV9	TRBJ1-6	TRBD1	ASSAQGDNSPLH
TRBV5-1	TRBJ2-3	TRBD1	ASTQDREADTQY
TRBV21-1	TRBJ1-1	-	ASSKAPQAGQVMNTEAF
TRBV12-3/TRBV12-4	TRBJ1-6	-	ATGGRGSPLH
TRBV5-1	TRBJ2-7	-	ASSLTITGLTSREQY
TRBV6-5	TRBJ1-2	-	ASSYISGGAYGYT
TRBV6-6	TRBJ2-5	-	SGGEGETQY
TRBV5-1	TRBJ2-7	-	ASSLGTFSYEQY
TRBV10-3	TRBJ2-1	-	AISEGGEQF
TRBV6-5	TRBJ2-3	-	ASSYFAGLTDTQY
TRBV4-3	TRBJ2-3	TRBD2	ASSQETGGPDTQY
TRBV19	TRBJ2-2	-	ASSRDSTGELF
TRBV10-1	TRBJ1-1	-	ASSGGDLVAF
TRBV7-6	TRBJ2-6	-	ASSLALMSGANVLT
TRBV7-2	TRBJ1-2	-	ASSLDGLQAGYT
TRBV6-2/TRBV6-3	TRBJ2-2	TRBD2	ASSLAGGPGELF
TRBV11-3	TRBJ2-5	TRBD2	ASSLVRLAVQETQY
TRBV29-1	TRBJ2-3	TRBD1	SVAIDRVTQY
TRBV28	TRBJ1-5	TRBD1	ASSAPRGVNQPQH
TRBV4-1	TRBJ2-7	-	ASSSATREAKQY
TRBV28	TRBJ2-4	-	ASSFIGPPSGNIQY
TRBV30	TRBJ2-3	TRBD2	AWRSGTAGVSTDTQY
TRBV3-1/TRBV3-2	TRBJ2-1	TRBD2	ASSQLKGGNEQF
TRBV3-1/TRBV3-2	TRBJ2-7	TRBD1	ASSQFQGTGGRYEQY
TRBV2	TRBJ2-5	TRBD1	ASGRDRGEETQY
TRBV7-9	TRBJ2-1	TRBD1	ASSSGQGSYNEQF
TRBV7-2	TRBJ1-1	-	ASSLASPQGQAF